This T cell receptor (beta chain) stems from a study of cytomegalovirus exposure and HLA in healthy donors. In the study overall: Of the donors genotyped, approximately 400 in all, less than 90% fell in the Caucasian-associated ancestry cluster.

The donors were healthy bone marrow donors. CDR3 size: 14 residues. Germline values: CDR1 MNHEY, CDR2 SVGAGI. V gave up 2 bases and J gave up 8 bases, with 15 bases separating them. The PCR had 60 Vbeta and 13 Jbeta primers. The table came from immunoSEQ multiplex PCR; TCRdb's copy has only in-frame clones and leaves some out. This sample carries around 120,000 clones, over 75% of them seen once, and the ten largest clones take roughly 3.7%. The source of this sequence is a human donor in good health. The chain is built from TRBV6-5 and TRBJ1-2; D not certain. Source material: PBMCs. CDR3 nucleotide sequence: TGTGCCAGCAGTTACAACACCCGATTATCGGGCTACACCTTC. This encodes CASSYNTRLSGYTF.